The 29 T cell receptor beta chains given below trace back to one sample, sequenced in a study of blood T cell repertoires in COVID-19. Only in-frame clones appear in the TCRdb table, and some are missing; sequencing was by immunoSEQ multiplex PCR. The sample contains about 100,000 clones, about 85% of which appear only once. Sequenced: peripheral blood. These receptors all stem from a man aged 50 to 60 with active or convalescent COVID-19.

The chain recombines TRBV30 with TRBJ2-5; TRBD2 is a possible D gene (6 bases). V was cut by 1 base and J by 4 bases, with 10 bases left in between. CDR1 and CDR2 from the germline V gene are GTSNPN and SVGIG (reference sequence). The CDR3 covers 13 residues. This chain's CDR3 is CAWSDRGVETQYF. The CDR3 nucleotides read TGTGCCTGGAGTGACCGCGGGGTAGAGACCCAGTACTTC. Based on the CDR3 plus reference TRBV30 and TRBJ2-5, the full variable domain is SQTIHQWPATLVQPVGSPLSLECTVEGTSNPNLYWYRQAAGRGLQLLFYSVGIGQISSEVPQNLSASRPQDRQFILSSKKLLLSDSGFYLCAWSDRGVETQYFGPGTRLLVL.

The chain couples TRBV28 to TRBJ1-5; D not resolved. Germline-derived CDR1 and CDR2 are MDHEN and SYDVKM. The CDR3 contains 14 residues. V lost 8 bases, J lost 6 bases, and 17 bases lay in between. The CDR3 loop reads CASRNPAGRQPQHF. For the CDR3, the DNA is TGTGCCAGCCGGAACCCAGCGGGTCGTCAGCCCCAGCATTTT.

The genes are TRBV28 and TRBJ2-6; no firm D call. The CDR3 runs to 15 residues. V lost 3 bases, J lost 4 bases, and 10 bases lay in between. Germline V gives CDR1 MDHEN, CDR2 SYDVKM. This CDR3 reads CASSFLLSGANVLTF. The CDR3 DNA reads TGTGCCAGCAGTTTCCTTCTTTCCGGGGCCAACGTCCTGACTTTC.

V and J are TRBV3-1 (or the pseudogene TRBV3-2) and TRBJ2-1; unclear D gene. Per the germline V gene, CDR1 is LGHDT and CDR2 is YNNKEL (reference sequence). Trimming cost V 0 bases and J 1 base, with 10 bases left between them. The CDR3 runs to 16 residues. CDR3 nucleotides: TGTGCCAGCAGCCAAGATGAACAGCTGTCCTACAATGAGCAGTTCTTC. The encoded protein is CASSQDEQLSYNEQFF.

CDR3 protein: CASSLGEQSQYF. CDR3 in DNA: TGCGCCAGCAGCTTGGGAGAGCAATCCCAGTACTTC. V gene TRBV5-1 combines with J gene TRBJ2-5; D unclear. This CDR3 is built from 12 residues. Germline-derived CDR1 and CDR2 are SGHRS and YFSETQ. With 0 bases removed from V and 9 bases from J, the gap between germline ends came to 9 bases. The variable domain in full, completed from reference TRBV5-1 and TRBJ2-5, reads KAGVTQTPRYLIKTRGQQVTLSCSPISGHRSVSWYQQTPGQGLQFLFEYFSETQRNKGNFPGRFSGRQFSNSRSEMNVSTLELGDSALYLCASSLGEQSQYFGPGTRLLVL.

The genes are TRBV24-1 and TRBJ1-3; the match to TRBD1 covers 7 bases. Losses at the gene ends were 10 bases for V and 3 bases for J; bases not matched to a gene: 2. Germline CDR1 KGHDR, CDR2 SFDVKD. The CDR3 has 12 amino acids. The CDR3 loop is CATNRGGNTIYF. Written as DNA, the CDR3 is TGTGCCACAAACAGGGGTGGAAACACCATATATTTT.

The CDR3 sequence is CASSPQGRGGWTPQHF. For the CDR3, the DNA is TGTGCCAGCAGTCCTCAGGGGCGCGGTGGGTGGACGCCCCAGCATTTT. The chain links TRBV28 to TRBJ1-5; TRBD1 is a possible D gene (6 bases). V was cut by 5 bases and J by 9 bases, with 23 bases left in between. This CDR3 contains 16 residues. Germline V gene data show CDR1 as MDHEN and CDR2 as SYDVKM.

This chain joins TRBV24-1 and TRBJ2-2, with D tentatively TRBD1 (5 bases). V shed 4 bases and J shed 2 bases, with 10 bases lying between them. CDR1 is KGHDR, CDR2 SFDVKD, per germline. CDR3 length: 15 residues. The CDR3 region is CATSEQDRNTGELFF. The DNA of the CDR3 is TGTGCCACCAGTGAACAGGATCGCAACACCGGGGAGCTGTTTTTT.

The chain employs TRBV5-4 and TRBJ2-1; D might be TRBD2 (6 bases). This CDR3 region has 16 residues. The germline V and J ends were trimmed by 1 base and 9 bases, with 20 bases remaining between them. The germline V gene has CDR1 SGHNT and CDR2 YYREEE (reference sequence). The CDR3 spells CASSLQLSGVGAEQFF. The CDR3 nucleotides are TGTGCCAGCAGCTTGCAATTGTCGGGAGTCGGAGCTGAGCAGTTCTTC. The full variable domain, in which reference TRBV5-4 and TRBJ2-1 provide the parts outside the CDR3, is ETGVTQSPTHLIKTRGQQVTLRCSSQSGHNTVSWYQQALGQGPQFIFQYYREEENGRGNFPPRFSGLQFPNYSSELNVNALELDDSALYLCASSLQLSGVGAEQFFGPGTRLTVL.

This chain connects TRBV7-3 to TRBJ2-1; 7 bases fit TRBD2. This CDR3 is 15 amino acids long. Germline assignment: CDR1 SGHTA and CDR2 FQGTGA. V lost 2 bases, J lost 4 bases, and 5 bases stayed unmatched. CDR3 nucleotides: TGTGCCAGCAGCTTAGGGACTACCCAATACAATGAGCAGTTCTTC. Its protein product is CASSLGTTQYNEQFF. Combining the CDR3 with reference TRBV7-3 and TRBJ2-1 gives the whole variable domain GAGVSQTPSNKVTEKGKYVELRCDPISGHTALYWYRQSLGQGPEFLIYFQGTGAADDSGLPNDRFFAVRPEGSVSTLKIQRTERGDSAVYLCASSLGTTQYNEQFFGPGTRLTVL.

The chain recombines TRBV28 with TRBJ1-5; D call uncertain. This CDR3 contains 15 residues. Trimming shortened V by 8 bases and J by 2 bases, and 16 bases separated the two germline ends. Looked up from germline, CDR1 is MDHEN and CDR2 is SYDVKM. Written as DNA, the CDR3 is TGTGCCAGCGGGCGAAGTGGGGAGGGCAATCAGCCCCAGCATTTT. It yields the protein CASGRSGEGNQPQHF.

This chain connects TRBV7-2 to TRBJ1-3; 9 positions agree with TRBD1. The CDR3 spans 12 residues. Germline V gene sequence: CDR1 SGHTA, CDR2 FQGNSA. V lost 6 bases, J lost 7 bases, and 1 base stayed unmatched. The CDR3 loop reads CASRGQGNTIYF. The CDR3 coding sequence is TGTGCCAGCAGGGGACAGGGCAACACCATATATTTT.

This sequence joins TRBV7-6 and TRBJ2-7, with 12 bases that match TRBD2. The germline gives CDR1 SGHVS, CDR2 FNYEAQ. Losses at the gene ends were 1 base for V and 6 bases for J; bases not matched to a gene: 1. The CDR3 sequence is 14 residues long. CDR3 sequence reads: CASSLELAGGEQYF. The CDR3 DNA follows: TGTGCCAGCAGCTTAGAACTAGCGGGAGGCGAGCAGTACTTC. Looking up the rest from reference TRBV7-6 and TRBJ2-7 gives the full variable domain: GAGVSQSPRYKVTKRGQDVALRCDPISGHVSLYWYRQALGQGPEFLTYFNYEAQQDKSGLPNDRFSAERPEGSISTLTIQRTEQRDSAMYRCASSLELAGGEQYFGPGTRLTVT.

The CDR3 reads CSASGVQRKSYEQYF. The CDR3 DNA reads TGCAGTGCTAGTGGTGTCCAGCGGAAATCCTACGAGCAGTACTTC. The chain recombines TRBV20-1 with TRBJ2-7, with D tentatively TRBD2 (5 bases). CDR3 size: 15 residues. V gave up 3 bases and J gave up 1 base, with 16 bases separating them. The V gene's germline CDR1 is DFQATT and CDR2 SNEGSKA (reference sequence).

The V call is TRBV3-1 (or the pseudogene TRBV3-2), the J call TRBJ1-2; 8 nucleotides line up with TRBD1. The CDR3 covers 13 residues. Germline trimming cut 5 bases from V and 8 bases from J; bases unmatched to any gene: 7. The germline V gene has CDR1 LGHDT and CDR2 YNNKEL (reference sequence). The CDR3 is CASSTWTGYGYTF. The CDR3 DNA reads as TGTGCCAGCAGCACCTGGACAGGGTACGGCTACACCTTC.

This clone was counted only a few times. The CDR3 region has the DNA TGTGCCAGCAGCGCAGGGGACTATGGCTACACCTTC. It encodes CASSAGDYGYTF. The chain employs TRBV5-6 and TRBJ1-2; possibly TRBD1 for D (6 bases). The CDR3 runs to 12 residues. Germline-derived CDR1 and CDR2 are SGHDT and YYEEEE. Deletions cut 4 bases from V and 3 bases from J, with 7 bases between. The full variable domain, its missing parts supplied by reference TRBV5-6 and TRBJ1-2, is DAGVTQSPTHLIKTRGQQVTLRCSPKSGHDTVSWYQQALGQGPQFIFQYYEEEERQRGNFPDRFSGHQFPNYSSELNVNALLLGDSALYLCASSAGDYGYTFGSGTRLTVV.

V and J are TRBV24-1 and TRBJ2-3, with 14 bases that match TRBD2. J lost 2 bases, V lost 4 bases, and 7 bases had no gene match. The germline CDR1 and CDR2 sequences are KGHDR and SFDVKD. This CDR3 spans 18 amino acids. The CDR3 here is CATSDRGLAGVVTDTQYF. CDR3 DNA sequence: TGTGCCACCAGTGACCGGGGACTAGCGGGAGTGGTCACAGATACGCAGTATTTT.

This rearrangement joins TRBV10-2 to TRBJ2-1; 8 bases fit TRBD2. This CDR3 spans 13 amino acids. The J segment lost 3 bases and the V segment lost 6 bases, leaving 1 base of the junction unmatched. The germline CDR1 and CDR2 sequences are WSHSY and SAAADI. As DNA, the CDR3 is TGCGCCAGCAGGGCGGGAGGCTACAATGAGCAGTTCTTC. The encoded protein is CASRAGGYNEQFF.

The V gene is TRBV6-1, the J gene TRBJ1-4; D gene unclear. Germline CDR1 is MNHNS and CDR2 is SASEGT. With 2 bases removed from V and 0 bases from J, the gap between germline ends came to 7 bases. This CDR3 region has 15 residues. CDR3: CASSESPTTNEKLFF. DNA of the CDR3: TGTGCCAGCAGTGAATCCCCAACAACTAATGAAAAACTGTTTTTT.

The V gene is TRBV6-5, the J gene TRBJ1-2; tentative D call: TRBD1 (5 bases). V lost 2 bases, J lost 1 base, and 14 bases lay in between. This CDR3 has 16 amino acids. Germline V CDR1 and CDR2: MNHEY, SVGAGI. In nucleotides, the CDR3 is TGTGCCAGCAGTTACAGGGGTGAGGATGTTAACTATGGCTACACCTTC. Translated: CASSYRGEDVNYGYTF.

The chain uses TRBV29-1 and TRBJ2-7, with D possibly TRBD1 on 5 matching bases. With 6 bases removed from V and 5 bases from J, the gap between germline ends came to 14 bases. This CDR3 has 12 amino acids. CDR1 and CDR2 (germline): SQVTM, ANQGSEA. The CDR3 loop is CSVDGVGDEQYF. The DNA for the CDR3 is TGCAGCGTGGATGGAGTAGGGGACGAGCAGTACTTC.

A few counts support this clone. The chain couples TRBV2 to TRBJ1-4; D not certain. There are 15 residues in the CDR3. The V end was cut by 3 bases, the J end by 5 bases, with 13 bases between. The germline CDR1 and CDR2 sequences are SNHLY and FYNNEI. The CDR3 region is CASSEREAINEKLFF. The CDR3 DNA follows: TGTGCCAGCAGTGAGAGGGAGGCTATAAATGAAAAACTGTTTTTT. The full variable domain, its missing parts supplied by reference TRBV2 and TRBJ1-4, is EPEVTQTPSHQVTQMGQEVILRCVPISNHLYFYWYRQILGQKVEFLVSFYNNEISEKSEIFDDQFSVERPDGSNFTLKIRSTKLEDSAMYFCASSEREAINEKLFFGSGTQLSVL.

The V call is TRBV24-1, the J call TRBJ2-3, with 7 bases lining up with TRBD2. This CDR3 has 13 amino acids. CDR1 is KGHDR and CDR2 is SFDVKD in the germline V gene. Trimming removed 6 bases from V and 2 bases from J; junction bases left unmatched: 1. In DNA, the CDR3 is TGTGCCACCAGTAGCGGGGCCACAGATACGCAGTATTTT. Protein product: CATSSGATDTQYF.

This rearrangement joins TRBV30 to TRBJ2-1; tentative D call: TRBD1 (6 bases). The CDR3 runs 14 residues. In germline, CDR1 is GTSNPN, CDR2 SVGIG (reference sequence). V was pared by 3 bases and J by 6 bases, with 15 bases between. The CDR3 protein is CAWSPQGLFNEQFF. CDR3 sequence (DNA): TGTGCCTGGAGCCCTCAGGGGCTTTTCAATGAGCAGTTCTTC. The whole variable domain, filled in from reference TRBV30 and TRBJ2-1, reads SQTIHQWPATLVQPVGSPLSLECTVEGTSNPNLYWYRQAAGRGLQLLFYSVGIGQISSEVPQNLSASRPQDRQFILSSKKLLLSDSGFYLCAWSPQGLFNEQFFGPGTRLTVL.

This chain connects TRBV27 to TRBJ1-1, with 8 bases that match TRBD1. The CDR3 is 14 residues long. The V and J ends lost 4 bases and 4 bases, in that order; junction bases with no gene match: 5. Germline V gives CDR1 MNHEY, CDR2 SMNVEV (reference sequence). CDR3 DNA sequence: TGTGCCAGCAGTTCAACAGGGGGTACCACTGAAGCTTTCTTT. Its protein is CASSSTGGTTEAFF.

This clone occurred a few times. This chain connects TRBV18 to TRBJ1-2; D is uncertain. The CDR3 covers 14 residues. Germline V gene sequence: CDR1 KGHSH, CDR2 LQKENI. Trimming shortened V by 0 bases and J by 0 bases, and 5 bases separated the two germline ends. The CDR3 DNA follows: TGTGCCAGCTCACCACCGGAGTCTAACTATGGCTACACCTTC. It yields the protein CASSPPESNYGYTF. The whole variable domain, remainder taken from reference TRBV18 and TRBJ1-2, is NAGVMQNPRHLVRRRGQEARLRCSPMKGHSHVYWYRQLPEEGLKFMVYLQKENIIDESGMPKERFSAEFPKEGPSILRIQQVVRGDSAAYFCASSPPESNYGYTFGSGTRLTVV.

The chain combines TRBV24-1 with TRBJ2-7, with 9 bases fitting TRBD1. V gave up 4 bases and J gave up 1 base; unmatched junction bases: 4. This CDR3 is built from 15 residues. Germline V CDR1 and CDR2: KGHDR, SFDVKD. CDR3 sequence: CATSEADRGSYEQYF. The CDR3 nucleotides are TGTGCCACCAGTGAAGCGGACAGGGGATCCTACGAGCAGTACTTC.

The CDR3 sequence: CATSRRDRDSPLHF. CDR3 DNA sequence: TGTGCCACCAGCAGAAGGGACAGGGATTCACCCCTCCACTTT. The chain recombines TRBV15 with TRBJ1-6; the match to TRBD1 covers 9 bases. Germline-derived CDR1 and CDR2 are LNHNV and YYDKDF (reference sequence). V was clipped by 2 bases and J by 8 bases; unmatched bases: 1. The CDR3 totals 14 residues.

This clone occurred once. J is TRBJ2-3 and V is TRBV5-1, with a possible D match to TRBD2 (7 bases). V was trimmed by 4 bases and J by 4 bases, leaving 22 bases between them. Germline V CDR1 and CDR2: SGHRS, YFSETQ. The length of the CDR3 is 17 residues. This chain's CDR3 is CASSPGRGAGVPDTQYF. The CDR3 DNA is TGCGCCAGCAGCCCCGGAAGGGGGGCGGGAGTACCAGATACGCAGTATTTT.